Shown below are 8 T cell receptor beta chains from a single sample sequenced in a study of CD8+CD57+ T cells in acquired aplastic anemia. For CDR3 and TCR beta VDJ profiling, genomic DNA was the template used. Each CDR3 protein gets one entry after TCRdb re-called the reads with MiXCR. The sample holds around 150,000 distinct CDR3 sequences; approximately 43% are singletons and the top ten take 1.1%. The sample was sorted CD4+, CD8+, or CD8+CD57+ T cells (not recorded which) from PBMCs. The receptors come from a human donor in good health.

This clonotype was seen more than once but under ten times. This chain connects TRBV29-1 to TRBJ2-1; TRBD1 or TRBD2 may be the D gene (5 bases each). CDR1 and CDR2 from the germline V gene are SQVTM and ANQGSEA. The V and J ends lost 6 bases and 6 bases respectively, with 21 bases between them. The length of the CDR3 is 15 residues. DNA for the CDR3: TGCAGCGTGACCGGACCGGGACCCAGGATCAATGAGCAGTTCTTC. Protein: CSVTGPGPRINEQFF.

The chain couples TRBV2 to TRBJ1-6; tentative D call: TRBD1 (5 bases). The CDR3 is 15 residues long. Germline loops: CDR1 SNHLY, CDR2 FYNNEI. Between the trimmed V and J ends, which lost 7 bases and 9 bases, there was a span of 19 bases. The CDR3 loop is CASTGGRGTGSPLHF. CDR3 nucleotide sequence: TGTGCCAGCACCGGAGGGCGGGGGACCGGTTCACCCCTCCACTTT.

This clonotype was recorded many times. The rearrangement links TRBV20-1 to TRBJ2-7; perhaps TRBD1 as D (6 bases). The CDR3 is 14 amino acids. V lost 5 bases and J 0 bases, leaving 14 bases between the germline ends. The germline gives CDR1 DFQATT, CDR2 SNEGSKA (reference sequence). The CDR3 reads CSAWDTQSSYEQYF. The CDR3 DNA is TGCAGTGCTTGGGACACCCAAAGCTCCTACGAGCAGTACTTC.

The rearrangement uses TRBV7-3 and TRBJ2-2, with D unresolved. Germline V gene sequence: CDR1 SGHTA, CDR2 FQGTGA. Trimming shortened V by 5 bases and J by 5 bases, and 12 bases separated the two germline ends. This CDR3 has 14 residues. CDR3 amino acids: CASSPWHATGELFF. CDR3 coding DNA: TGTGCCAGCAGCCCCTGGCATGCGACCGGGGAGCTGTTTTTT.

This clonotype has a handful of counts. CDR3 residues: CATSDLWDRATEQYF. In DNA form, the CDR3 reads TGTGCCACCAGTGATTTATGGGACAGAGCGACCGAGCAGTACTTC. The chain has TRBV24-1 and TRBJ2-7, with 7 bases identical to TRBD1. Per the germline V gene, CDR1 is KGHDR and CDR2 is SFDVKD. The CDR3 sequence is 15 residues long. Trimming at V came to 1 base and at J to 6 bases, leaving 8 bases not matched to a gene.

A note on this clonotype: A single base separates this from a much larger clone, so it may be a read error. The V gene is TRBV14, the J gene TRBJ2-7; D is perhaps TRBD2 (6 bases). Germline CDR1 is SGHDN and CDR2 is FVKESK. This CDR3 has 14 residues. CDR3 sequence reads: CASSIPGSAREQHF. The CDR3 region has the DNA TGTGCCAGCAGCATCCCCGGGAGTGCTCGCGAGCAGCACTTC.

Ten or more counts support this clonotype. V usage is TRBV20-1 and J usage is TRBJ2-7, with TRBD2 as a possible D gene (6 bases). Trimming pared 4 bases from V and 5 bases from J, leaving 24 bases between. Germline CDR1 is DFQATT and CDR2 is SNEGSKA (reference sequence). The CDR3 is made up of 16 amino acids. CDR3 loop: CSATYRLGLASNEQYF. The CDR3 bases are TGCAGTGCTACTTATCGTTTAGGGCTAGCGAGCAACGAGCAGTACTTC.

A note on this clonotype: A read error may produce the germline difference seen at one junction end. This chain uses TRBV10-3 with TRBJ2-1; D not resolved. Germline CDR1 reads ENHRY; CDR2 reads SYGVKD. The CDR3 length is 13 residues. The CDR3 reads CATSDTNSNEQFF. The CDR3 coding sequence is TGTGCCACCAGTGATACGAACTCGAATGAGCAGTTCTTC.